This TCR beta chain was retrieved from a study of CD8 T cells in Susac syndrome. An amount of RNA that ranged from roughly 0.45 to 1 ug was reverse transcribed with random hexamers. TCRdb ran MiXCR on the immunoSEQ multiplex PCR reads and lists one entry per CDR3 protein. The sample carries over 150,000 distinct CDR3 sequences, 90% to 95% recorded once. The sequence derives from a human donor with multiple sclerosis. The sequenced sample was CD4+ T cells from PBMCs.

The CDR3 sequence is CASSQGLGSPFF. The CDR3 DNA reads as TGTGCCAGCAGCCAGGGGCTCGGGAGTCCGTTCTTC. V usage is TRBV4-2 and J usage is TRBJ2-1, with TRBD2 as a possible D gene (6 bases). This CDR3 comprises 12 residues. The germline CDR1 and CDR2 sequences are LGHNA and YNFKEQ. V lost 3 bases, J lost 15 bases, and 15 bases lay in between.